The 9 T cell receptor beta chains below all came from one sample that was sequenced in a study of T cell responses to AZD1222 COVID-19 vaccine. The repertoire was sequenced with immunoSEQ multiplex PCR; TCRdb's copy has only in-frame clones and lacks some. The sample shows 100,000 to 150,000 clones, 70% to 90% of them seen only once. Here the sequenced sample was peripheral blood, taken on day 0 of AZD1222 vaccination. The receptors were gathered from an adult in good health.

This chain uses TRBV7-9 with TRBJ2-6, with D hard to call. The V end was cut by 8 bases, the J end by 0 bases, with 8 bases between. The CDR3 totals 14 residues. The germline V gene has CDR1 SEHNR and CDR2 FQNEAQ (reference sequence). The CDR3 DNA is TGTGCCAGCCCCCCGTACTCTGGGGCCAACGTCCTGACTTTC. Amino acid sequence: CASPPYSGANVLTF.

This chain links TRBV7-3 with TRBJ2-7, with D unclear. V was cut by 5 bases and J by 5 bases, with 13 bases left in between. CDR3 size: 13 residues. CDR1 SGHTA and CDR2 FQGTGA come from the germline V gene. The CDR3: CASSPPGRNEQYF. The CDR3 DNA reads as TGTGCCAGCAGCCCCCCGGGCCGAAACGAGCAGTACTTC.

This rearrangement joins TRBV3-1 (or the pseudogene TRBV3-2) to TRBJ1-2; no clear D. Germline CDR1 and CDR2: LGHDT and YNNKEL (reference sequence). The V and J ends lost 3 bases and 0 bases respectively, with 14 bases between them. The CDR3 loop spans 16 amino acids. CDR3 nucleotide sequence: TGTGCCAGCAGCCATCTCCCTACAGCGGCTAACTATGGCTACACCTTC. Protein product: CASSHLPTAANYGYTF.

The chain combines TRBV2 with TRBJ2-7; maybe TRBD1 (7 bases). Germline CDR1 reads SNHLY; CDR2 reads FYNNEI. The CDR3 runs 17 residues. V lost 2 bases and J 5 bases, leaving 22 bases between the germline ends. CDR3 sequence (DNA): TGTGCCAGCAGTGAATTCGCTGCGGCAGGGGGAGGTAACGAGCAGTACTTC. Protein sequence: CASSEFAAAGGGNEQYF.

This clone was seen just once. The rearrangement uses TRBV18 and TRBJ1-1; D is uncertain. Germline lookup yields CDR1 KGHSH and CDR2 LQKENI. The germline V and J ends were trimmed by 1 base and 10 bases, with 13 bases remaining between them. The CDR3 spans 13 residues. The DNA of the CDR3 is TGTGCCAGCTCACCACGGAGCGGGGAGAGAGCTTTCTTT. This translates into CASSPRSGERAFF.

V is TRBV27 and J is TRBJ2-1; no reliable D call. The V gene's germline CDR1 is MNHEY and CDR2 SMNVEV (reference sequence). The germline V and J ends were trimmed by 5 bases and 4 bases, with 15 bases remaining between them. This CDR3 contains 15 residues. The CDR3 sequence is CASSLFGPGYNEQFF. DNA of the CDR3: TGTGCCAGCAGTCTATTTGGGCCAGGATACAATGAGCAGTTCTTC.

The chain recombines TRBV30 with TRBJ1-1; a possible D gene is TRBD1 (6 bases). Trimming removed 3 bases at V and 3 bases at J, with 11 bases between. The CDR3 runs 13 residues. Germline CDR1 GTSNPN, CDR2 SVGIG (reference sequence). The CDR3: CAWSRTDDTEAFF. As DNA, the CDR3 is TGTGCCTGGAGCAGGACAGATGACACTGAAGCTTTCTTT.

The chain links TRBV5-1 to TRBJ2-4; 8 bases align to TRBD2. CDR3 length equals 20 residues. The trim removed 0 bases at V and 1 base at J, leaving 15 bases unmatched. Germline CDR1 and CDR2: SGHRS and YFSETQ. This chain's CDR3 is CASSLGAGGNLGNAKNIQYF. The CDR3 bases are TGCGCCAGCAGCTTGGGCGCGGGAGGCAATCTTGGGAATGCCAAAAACATTCAGTACTTC.

The rearrangement links TRBV5-4 to TRBJ1-4; D may be TRBD1 (6 bases). The V gene's germline CDR1 is SGHNT and CDR2 YYREEE (reference sequence). V was clipped by 0 bases and J by 7 bases, with 10 bases between them. This CDR3 contains 14 residues. The CDR3 loop is CASSLAGGSEKLFF. The CDR3 DNA reads as TGTGCCAGCAGCTTGGCTGGGGGCAGTGAAAAACTGTTTTTT.